This record concerns one T cell receptor (beta chain) sequence. This specimen comes from a study of blood T cell repertoires in COVID-19. Study information: Sample material is recorded as cDNA or gDNA derived from T cells, B-cell-depleted T cells, or PBMCs.

Trimming pared 7 bases from V and 3 bases from J, leaving 22 bases between. Germline V gene sequence: CDR1 LNHDA, CDR2 SQIVND (reference sequence). This CDR3 contains 17 residues. Using immunoSEQ multiplex PCR, the repertoire was profiled, and TCRdb retains in-frame clones only, with some absent. This sample has under 150,000 clones, with roughly 76% found just once. The origin of this receptor is a human donor with acute or convalescent COVID-19. The donor label of this sample is uncertain. Sequencing input: peripheral blood. The rearrangement links TRBV19 to TRBJ1-5, with D possibly matching TRBD1 (5 bases). CDR3 protein: CASNSIWGQTDNQPQHF. CDR3 bases: TGTGCCAGTAACAGTATATGGGGCCAAACGGACAATCAGCCCCAGCATTTT.